Following are 22 T cell receptor beta chains from one sample sequenced in a study of OX40 agonist ivuxolimab in advanced cancers. Generated by immunoSEQ multiplex PCR, the TCRdb table keeps only in-frame clones and is missing some. Of roughly 100,000 clones listed, around nine tenths are singletons. Sequences were derived from CD4+ or CD8+ T cells sorted from blood, sampled in a trial of the OX40 agonist ivuxolimab. The receptor set was obtained from an adult with an advanced solid tumor such as melanoma, head and neck, liver or kidney cancer.

This clone was found a few times. The chain joins TRBV29-1 to TRBJ2-3; D unresolved. CDR1 is SQVTM, CDR2 ANQGSEA, per germline. V was trimmed by 4 bases and J by 4 bases, leaving 12 bases between them. This CDR3 has 13 residues. The CDR3 coding sequence is TGCAGCGTTGGCGGTCAGTCATCAGATACGCAGTATTTT. Residues: CSVGGQSSDTQYF.

The rearrangement uses TRBV7-9 and TRBJ1-1; no firm D call. Per germline, CDR1 SEHNR and CDR2 FQNEAQ (reference sequence). The CDR3 loop spans 13 amino acids. The V end lost 5 bases, the J end lost 3 bases, and 10 bases lay between the germline ends. CDR3 nucleotides: TGTGCCAGCAGCCTTGGGGTCGACACTGAAGCTTTCTTT. As protein: CASSLGVDTEAFF.

The rearrangement links TRBV5-8 to TRBJ1-2; 8 nucleotides match TRBD1. The trim removed 3 bases at V and 7 bases at J, leaving 11 bases unmatched. The CDR3 has 15 amino acids. Germline CDR1 is SGHTS and CDR2 is YDEGEE. In DNA form, the CDR3 reads TGTGCCAGCAGCTATGAAACAGGGGGTCGCTCTGGCTACACCTTC. It is translated as CASSYETGGRSGYTF.

This clone has just one count. The chain joins TRBV5-5 to TRBJ2-7, with D possibly being TRBD1 (6 bases). Germline CDR1 SGHKS, CDR2 YYEKEE (reference sequence). This CDR3 spans 16 amino acids. Between the trimmed V and J ends, which lost 0 bases and 2 bases, there was a span of 15 bases. The CDR3 loop reads CASSLAGSGVPYEQYF. As DNA, the CDR3 is TGTGCCAGCAGCTTGGCCGGTTCAGGGGTCCCCTACGAGCAGTACTTC.

This clone was observed a few times. The chain couples TRBV5-6 to TRBJ1-4; possibly TRBD1 for D (6 bases). The CDR3 is made up of 15 amino acids. Per the germline V gene, CDR1 is SGHDT and CDR2 is YYEEEE. The V gene lost 0 bases and the J gene lost 4 bases, with 10 bases spanning the gap. The chain's CDR3 is CASSLGQGLNEKLFF. Written as DNA, the CDR3 is TGTGCCAGCAGCTTGGGTCAGGGGCTTAATGAAAAACTGTTTTTT.

J is TRBJ2-1 and V is TRBV4-2; 7 nucleotides align to TRBD2. Germline V gene sequence: CDR1 LGHNA, CDR2 YNFKEQ. Trimming took 1 base from V and 1 from J; bases not matched to a gene: 1. CDR3 size: 15 residues. DNA of the CDR3: TGTGCCAGCAGCCAAGGCGGGGGTTCCTACAATGAGCAGTTCTTC. Its protein is CASSQGGGSYNEQFF.

Concerning this clone itself: One end of the junction varies from germline; a read error may be responsible. The chain links TRBV7-7 to TRBJ1-2; D uncertain. Germline CDR1 is SSHAT and CDR2 is FNYEAQ (reference sequence). This CDR3 is 13 amino acids long. Here the CDR3 DNA reads TGTGCTAGCAGCTGTGACAAGAACTATGGCTACACCTTC. It encodes CASSCDKNYGYTF.

The gene calls are TRBV6-5 and TRBJ1-6, with 10 bases matching TRBD1. The V gene's germline CDR1 is MNHEY and CDR2 SVGAGI. The junction had 4 bases not matched to a gene; V was cut back by 5 bases and J by 12 bases. This CDR3 spans 13 amino acids. The CDR3 DNA reads as TGTGCCAGCAGTGGGACAGGGGCTGGACCCCTCCACTTT. It translates to CASSGTGAGPLHF.

This sequence joins TRBV5-4 and TRBJ2-2, with D possibly matching TRBD1 (5 bases). The V gene lost 4 bases and the J gene lost 5 bases, with 9 bases spanning the gap. The CDR3 length is 13 residues. Per the germline V gene, CDR1 is SGHNT and CDR2 is YYREEE (reference sequence). The CDR3 region is CASSPRTTGELFF. The CDR3 DNA reads as TGTGCCAGCAGCCCCCGGACAACCGGGGAGCTGTTTTTT. Variable domain in full (rest from reference TRBV5-4 and TRBJ2-2): ETGVTQSPTHLIKTRGQQVTLRCSSQSGHNTVSWYQQALGQGPQFIFQYYREEENGRGNFPPRFSGLQFPNYSSELNVNALELDDSALYLCASSPRTTGELFFGEGSRLTVL.

The chain is built from TRBV19 and TRBJ1-2, with a weak D call TRBD1 (6 bases). V was pared by 6 bases and J by 2 bases, with 13 bases between. The CDR3 has 14 amino acids. CDR1 is LNHDA, CDR2 SQIVND, per germline (reference sequence). The CDR3 spells CASRQQGSNYGYTF. The CDR3 coding sequence is TGTGCCAGTAGGCAACAGGGAAGCAACTATGGCTACACCTTC. Filled out from reference TRBV19 and TRBJ1-2, the complete variable domain reads DGGITQSPKYLFRKEGQNVTLSCEQNLNHDAMYWYRQDPGQGLRLIYYSQIVNDFQKGDIAEGYSVSREKKESFPLTVTSAQKNPTAFYLCASRQQGSNYGYTFGSGTRLTVV.

The chain is built from TRBV5-5 and TRBJ1-2; the D is unclear. V was shortened by 1 base and J by 4 bases, with 14 bases between the two germline ends. Germline CDR1 and CDR2: SGHKS and YYEKEE (reference sequence). The CDR3 covers 15 residues. This CDR3 reads CASSLIVGDSYGYTF. The CDR3 region has the DNA TGTGCCAGCAGCTTGATCGTCGGGGATTCCTATGGCTACACCTTC.

V is TRBV11-2 and J is TRBJ2-7; 7 bases fit TRBD1. The CDR3 extends over 13 amino acids. Germline assignment: CDR1 SGHAT and CDR2 FQNNGV. J lost 5 bases, V lost 5 bases, and 6 bases had no gene match. This CDR3 is CASSTGQVHEQYF. The DNA of the CDR3 is TGTGCCAGCAGCACTGGACAGGTCCACGAGCAGTACTTC.

The chain has TRBV30 and TRBJ2-7, with no clear D. Trimming removed 2 bases from V and 5 bases from J, with 16 bases in between. The length of the CDR3 is 14 residues. Germline V gene sequence: CDR1 GTSNPN, CDR2 SVGIG (reference sequence). The CDR3 sequence is CAWSLRVPPDEQYF. The DNA for the CDR3 is TGTGCCTGGAGTTTAAGGGTTCCCCCCGACGAGCAGTACTTC.

V gene TRBV9 combines with J gene TRBJ2-5; possibly TRBD2 for D (6 bases). V was trimmed by 0 bases and J by 3 bases, leaving 9 bases between them. Germline lookup yields CDR1 SGDLS and CDR2 YYNGEE. The CDR3 covers 14 residues. CDR3 loop: CASSVGVAEETQYF. CDR3 nucleotide sequence: TGTGCCAGCAGCGTAGGGGTAGCGGAAGAGACCCAGTACTTC.

The chain links TRBV20-1 to TRBJ2-3; no clear D gene. CDR1 is DFQATT and CDR2 is SNEGSKA in the germline V gene (reference sequence). With 8 bases removed from V and 0 bases from J, the gap between germline ends came to 3 bases. The CDR3 length is 10 residues. CDR3 bases: TGCAGTCAAAGCACAGATACGCAGTATTTT. The encoded protein is CSQSTDTQYF.

The genes are TRBV5-4 and TRBJ1-2; D is undetermined. The CDR3 runs to 13 residues. Germline V lookup: CDR1 SGHNT, CDR2 YYREEE (reference sequence). V lost 0 bases and J 0 bases, leaving 3 bases between the germline ends. The CDR3 protein is CASSLVTNYGYTF. The CDR3 nucleotides read TGTGCCAGCAGCTTGGTGACTAACTATGGCTACACCTTC.

This clone was detected only once. J is TRBJ2-7 and V is TRBV11-2; the match to TRBD2 covers 7 bases. Germline CDR1 and CDR2: SGHAT and FQNNGV. The ends lost 2 bases at V and 1 base at J; junction bases unmatched: 11. This CDR3 is 17 amino acids long. The CDR3 coding sequence is TGTGCCAGCAGCTTAAGATTGGTCGCGGGAGCGTCCTACGAGCAGTACTTC. Its protein product is CASSLRLVAGASYEQYF.

This clone is medium-sized. The V call is TRBV29-1, the J call TRBJ2-1; D is unclear. This CDR3 is built from 12 residues. V was clipped by 4 bases and J by 4 bases, with 8 bases between them. Germline CDR1 reads SQVTM; CDR2 reads ANQGSEA. The CDR3 spells CSVGQSYNEQFF. The CDR3 region has the DNA TGCAGCGTTGGGCAGAGTTACAATGAGCAGTTCTTC.

V and J are TRBV11-2 and TRBJ1-1, with D perhaps TRBD1 (6 bases). Germline values: CDR1 SGHAT, CDR2 FQNNGV. The CDR3 has 16 residues. Between the trimmed V and J ends, which lost 0 bases and 4 bases, there was a span of 15 bases. CDR3 amino acids: CASSLDQLGGATEAFF. CDR3 nucleotides: TGTGCCAGCAGCTTAGATCAGTTGGGGGGGGCCACTGAAGCTTTCTTT.

The V and J genes are TRBV4-2 and TRBJ2-1; no clear D gene. Germline CDR1 and CDR2: LGHNA and YNFKEQ. The CDR3 loop spans 12 amino acids. Trimming shortened V by 4 bases and J by 3 bases, and 4 bases separated the two germline ends. CDR3 nucleotide sequence: TGTGCCAGCAGCCGCGACTACAATGAGCAGTTCTTC. Its protein is CASSRDYNEQFF.

In nucleotides, the CDR3 is TGTGCCAGTAGTATCGGTTCGACAGGGTCCTATGGCTACACCTTC. Its protein is CASSIGSTGSYGYTF. The chain couples TRBV19 to TRBJ1-2; 7 bases match TRBD1. The germline V gene encodes CDR1 LNHDA and CDR2 SQIVND (reference sequence). V shed 3 bases, J shed 4 bases, and the junction held 8 bases outside the gene matches. There are 15 residues in the CDR3.

The chain joins TRBV5-1 to TRBJ1-1; TRBD1 is a possible D gene (6 bases). The CDR3 totals 14 residues. Looked up from germline, CDR1 is SGHRS and CDR2 is YFSETQ. V gave up 0 bases and J gave up 1 base, with 7 bases separating them. The CDR3 DNA reads as TGCGCCAGCAGCTTGGGCAGGGGGAACACTGAAGCTTTCTTT. Its translation: CASSLGRGNTEAFF.